This passage covers 20 T cell receptor beta chains from one sample sequenced in a study of Ad26.COV2.S vaccination and SARS-CoV-2 variants. Treatment of the sample: about 20 received Ad26.COV2.S at low or high dose, single or two shots; roughly five received placebo; per-sample allocation not given. The samples date from day 63 after the first vaccine or placebo injection. Method: immunoSEQ multiplex PCR; TCRdb's copy keeps in-frame clones and lacks some. The data contain some 300,000 clones, just over 85% of them singletons. Source: peripheral blood, taken in a trial of Ad26.COV2.S vaccine versus placebo. The receptors stem from a person aged 18-65 years who received the Ad26.COV2.S COVID-19 vaccine or a placebo.

The chain employs TRBV4-2 and TRBJ1-2; D is perhaps TRBD1 (5 bases). The V end lost 0 bases, the J end lost 8 bases, and 16 bases lay between the germline ends. The CDR3 is 15 amino acids. CDR1 and CDR2 (germline): LGHNA, YNFKEQ. CDR3: CASSQEKGRSGGYTF. The CDR3 coding sequence is TGTGCCAGCAGCCAAGAGAAGGGGAGGTCCGGAGGCTACACCTTC.

A remark on this clone: Since a much larger clone is just one base distant, this may be a read error. The chain couples TRBV5-6 to TRBJ1-2; D ambiguous. The ends were cut back, 2 bases at V and 2 bases at J, with 7 bases in the middle. This CDR3 spans 13 amino acids. CDR1 and CDR2 (germline): SGHDT, YYEEEE. CDR3 in amino acids: CASSFVGNYGYTF. CDR3 sequence (DNA): TGTGCCAGCAGCTTTGTAGGGAACTATGGCTACACCTTC.

V and J are TRBV7-2 and TRBJ1-5; no definite D call. The CDR3 length is 16 residues. Deletions cut 5 bases from V and 2 bases from J, with 16 bases between. Germline V gene sequence: CDR1 SGHTA, CDR2 FQGNSA. The CDR3 spells CASSQRPVLGNQPQHF. CDR3 nucleotide sequence: TGTGCCAGCAGCCAACGACCGGTATTAGGCAATCAGCCCCAGCATTTT. Based on the CDR3 plus reference TRBV7-2 and TRBJ1-5, the full variable domain is GAGVSQSPSNKVTEKGKDVELRCDPISGHTALYWYRQSLGQGLEFLIYFQGNSAPDKSGLPSDRFSAERTGGSVSTLTIQRTQQEDSAVYLCASSQRPVLGNQPQHFGDGTRLSIL.

V usage is TRBV2 and J usage is TRBJ2-1; TRBD2 matches at 11 bases. V was pared by 7 bases and J by 4 bases, with 12 bases of the junction left unmatched. Germline V CDR1 and CDR2: SNHLY, FYNNEI. There are 17 residues in the CDR3. DNA for the CDR3: TGTGCCAGCACTACCCCTAATATAGCGGGGGGGTACAATGAGCAGTTCTTC. This gives the protein CASTTPNIAGGYNEQFF. The variable domain in full, completed from reference TRBV2 and TRBJ2-1, reads EPEVTQTPSHQVTQMGQEVILRCVPISNHLYFYWYRQILGQKVEFLVSFYNNEISEKSEIFDDQFSVERPDGSNFTLKIRSTKLEDSAMYFCASTTPNIAGGYNEQFFGPGTRLTVL.

The J gene is TRBJ1-1, the V gene TRBV4-3, with D uncertain. CDR1 and CDR2 from the germline V gene are LGHNA and YSLEER. Between the trimmed V and J ends, which lost 0 bases and 5 bases, there was a span of 7 bases. The CDR3 loop spans 13 amino acids. The CDR3 protein is CASSQDQETEAFF. The CDR3, as DNA: TGCGCCAGCAGCCAAGATCAAGAAACTGAAGCTTTCTTT.

V and J are TRBV27 and TRBJ1-2; 7 nucleotides agree with TRBD1. Germline CDR1 is MNHEY and CDR2 is SMNVEV (reference sequence). This CDR3 is 12 amino acids long. Trimming cost V 7 bases and J 8 bases; bases outside gene matches: 7. Here the CDR3 reads CASKRQGVGYTF. For the CDR3, the DNA is TGTGCCAGCAAGCGGCAGGGGGTAGGCTACACCTTC.

The chain carries TRBV10-1 and TRBJ2-3; 8 nucleotides align to TRBD1. CDR3 length equals 14 residues. Germline V gene data show CDR1 as WNHNN and CDR2 as SYGVQD (reference sequence). V shed 6 bases and J 6 bases; nucleotides not matched to a gene: 8. The CDR3 loop is CASSGTGGMDTQYF. The CDR3 DNA sequence: TGCGCCAGCAGCGGGACAGGTGGAATGGATACGCAGTATTTT.

The rearrangement uses TRBV6-5 and TRBJ1-1, with a weak D call TRBD1 (5 bases). Germline CDR1 is MNHEY and CDR2 is SVGAGI. CDR3 length equals 12 residues. V was trimmed by 9 bases and J by 1 base, leaving 9 bases between them. In DNA form, the CDR3 reads TGTGCCAGTTCCAGGGAGAACACTGAAGCTTTCTTT. This codes for CASSRENTEAFF.

This clone was counted between two and nine times. The V call is TRBV6-2 or TRBV6-3, the J call TRBJ1-2; a weak D match, TRBD1 (6 bases). V shed 5 bases and J shed 2 bases, with 12 bases lying between them. The CDR3 extends over 14 amino acids. Germline CDR1 MNHEY, CDR2 SVGEGT. The CDR3 DNA is TGTGCCAGCAGTAACGGACAGAACAACTATGGCTACACCTTC. This gives the protein CASSNGQNNYGYTF.

A single count supports this clone. This chain connects TRBV2 to TRBJ1-2, with TRBD1 as a possible D gene (6 bases). Germline V gene sequence: CDR1 SNHLY, CDR2 FYNNEI. Between the trimmed V and J ends, which lost 6 bases and 6 bases, there was a span of 20 bases. The CDR3 sequence is 15 residues long. The CDR3 loop reads CASSPLGTGQNGYTF. The DNA for the CDR3 is TGTGCCAGCAGCCCCCTGGGCACAGGGCAGAATGGCTACACCTTC.

The chain couples TRBV27 to TRBJ2-3; D remains unclear. This CDR3 is 15 amino acids long. Germline CDR1 MNHEY, CDR2 SMNVEV (reference sequence). Trimming cost V 2 bases and J 0 bases, with 9 bases left between them. The CDR3: CASSLRATSTDTQYF. The CDR3 DNA is TGTGCCAGCAGTTTAAGGGCTACTAGCACAGATACGCAGTATTTT.

This chain links TRBV6-6 with TRBJ2-7, with D possibly matching TRBD2 (5 bases). Germline V gene sequence: CDR1 MNHNY, CDR2 SVGAGI (reference sequence). Trimming left V 4 bases short and J 7 bases short, with 5 bases between. CDR3 size: 10 residues. CDR3 sequence: CASSSGEQYF. CDR3 in DNA: TGTGCCAGCAGTTCGGGGGAGCAGTACTTC.

The chain combines TRBV24-1 with TRBJ2-1, with D perhaps matching TRBD2 (6 bases). Germline V gene sequence: CDR1 KGHDR, CDR2 SFDVKD. V dropped 7 bases and J dropped 0 bases, with 15 bases sitting between them. The CDR3 runs to 16 residues. CDR3 in amino acids: CATSDSRGSSYNEQFF. The CDR3 nucleotides read TGTGCCACCAGCGACTCCCGGGGGAGCTCCTACAATGAGCAGTTCTTC.

The chain couples TRBV29-1 to TRBJ1-1; a possible D gene is TRBD1 (5 bases). V lost 7 bases and J lost 11, with 20 bases in between. The CDR3 extends over 12 amino acids. Germline loops: CDR1 SQVTM, CDR2 ANQGSEA. In DNA, the CDR3 is TGCAGCGCCTCCGGGGGACCCGAAGTGGCTTTCTTT. Translating gives CSASGGPEVAFF.

This sequence joins TRBV5-6 and TRBJ2-7; D unresolved. V lost 1 base to trimming and J lost 2 bases, with 10 bases between them. The CDR3 has 14 amino acids. Germline-derived CDR1 and CDR2 are SGHDT and YYEEEE. The DNA for the CDR3 is TGTGCCAGCAGCTTGAATCGGCTAGCCTACGAGCAGTACTTC. Protein sequence: CASSLNRLAYEQYF.

This clone has more than one count but fewer than ten. The sample has other DNA sequences that encode this CDR3 too. The CDR3 loop reads CASSLRQGDTIYF. Written as DNA, the CDR3 is TGTGCCAGTAGTCTTCGACAGGGTGACACCATATATTTT. The chain combines TRBV19 with TRBJ1-3, with TRBD1 matching 7 bases. V was clipped by 5 bases and J by 8 bases; unmatched bases: 6. Germline V lookup: CDR1 LNHDA, CDR2 SQIVND (reference sequence). CDR3 length: 13 residues.

The chain joins TRBV5-1 to TRBJ1-6; D might be TRBD1 (5 bases). CDR1 and CDR2 (germline): SGHRS, YFSETQ. The CDR3 sequence is 13 residues long. V was cut by 4 bases and J by 15 bases, with 17 bases left in between. The CDR3 nucleotides are TGCGCCAGCAGCCCCTCGAGGCAGGGAGACCTCCACTTT. This sequence encodes CASSPSRQGDLHF. Using reference TRBV5-1 and TRBJ1-6 for the parts outside the CDR3, the full variable domain is KAGVTQTPRYLIKTRGQQVTLSCSPISGHRSVSWYQQTPGQGLQFLFEYFSETQRNKGNFPGRFSGRQFSNSRSEMNVSTLELGDSALYLCASSPSRQGDLHFGNGTRLTVT.

The rearrangement uses TRBV2 and TRBJ1-6; no definite D call. The ends were cut back, 8 bases at V and 0 bases at J, with 17 bases in the middle. Per germline, CDR1 SNHLY and CDR2 FYNNEI. The CDR3 spans 17 residues. CDR3 residues: CASSGPAASSYNSPLHF. CDR3 nucleotide sequence: TGTGCCAGCTCCGGGCCAGCTGCCAGCTCCTATAATTCACCCCTCCACTTT. Drawing the rest from reference TRBV2 and TRBJ1-6, the complete variable domain is EPEVTQTPSHQVTQMGQEVILRCVPISNHLYFYWYRQILGQKVEFLVSFYNNEISEKSEIFDDQFSVERPDGSNFTLKIRSTKLEDSAMYFCASSGPAASSYNSPLHFGNGTRLTVT.

The V gene is TRBV11-2, the J gene TRBJ1-3; D is unresolved. Germline lookup yields CDR1 SGHAT and CDR2 FQNNGV. The CDR3 totals 12 residues. V lost 4 bases to trimming and J lost 4 bases, with 5 bases between them. The DNA for the CDR3 is TGTGCCAGCAGCTCGTTAGGAAACACCATATATTTT. It is translated as CASSSLGNTIYF.

This chain joins TRBV19 and TRBJ1-1; possible D gene TRBD1, 5 bases. V was shortened by 6 bases and J by 0 bases, with 8 bases between the two germline ends. Germline CDR1 and CDR2: LNHDA and SQIVND (reference sequence). The CDR3 totals 13 residues. The CDR3 DNA is TGTGCCAGTAGCCCGACAGTGAACACTGAAGCTTTCTTT. As protein: CASSPTVNTEAFF. The whole variable domain, filled in from reference TRBV19 and TRBJ1-1, reads DGGITQSPKYLFRKEGQNVTLSCEQNLNHDAMYWYRQDPGQGLRLIYYSQIVNDFQKGDIAEGYSVSREKKESFPLTVTSAQKNPTAFYLCASSPTVNTEAFFGQGTRLTVV.